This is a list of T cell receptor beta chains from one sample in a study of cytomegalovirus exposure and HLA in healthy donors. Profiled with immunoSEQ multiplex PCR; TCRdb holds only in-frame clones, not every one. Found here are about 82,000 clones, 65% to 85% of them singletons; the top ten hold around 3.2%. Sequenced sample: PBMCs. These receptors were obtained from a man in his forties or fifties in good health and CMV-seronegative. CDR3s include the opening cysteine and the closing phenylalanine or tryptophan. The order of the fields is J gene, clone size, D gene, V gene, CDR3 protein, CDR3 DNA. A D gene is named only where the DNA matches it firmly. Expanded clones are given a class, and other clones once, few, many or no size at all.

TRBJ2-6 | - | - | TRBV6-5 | CASSQTAPGANVLTF | TGTGCCAGCAGTCAGACAGCTCCTGGGGCCAACGTCCTGACTTTC
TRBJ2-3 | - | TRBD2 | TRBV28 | CASSLVGGAIRADTQYF | TGTGCCAGCAGTTTGGTCGGGGGGGCGATTCGGGCAGATACGCAGTATTTT
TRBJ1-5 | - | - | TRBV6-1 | CASKEDSNQPQHF | TGTGCCAGCAAGGAGGATAGCAATCAGCCCCAGCATTTT
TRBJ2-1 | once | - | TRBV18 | CASSPIDSYNEQFF | TGTGCCAGCTCACCAATAGACTCCTACAATGAGCAGTTCTTC
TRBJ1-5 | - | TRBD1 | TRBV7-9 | CASSLGQGHQPQHF | TGTGCCAGCAGCCTAGGACAGGGCCACCAGCCCCAGCATTTT
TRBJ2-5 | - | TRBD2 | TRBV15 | CATSFGLAGAGETQYF | TGTGCCACCAGCTTCGGACTAGCGGGGGCCGGGGAGACCCAGTACTTC
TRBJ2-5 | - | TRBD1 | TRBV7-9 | CASSPVGGQGQETQYF | TGTGCCAGCAGCCCCGTAGGGGGACAGGGACAAGAGACCCAGTACTTC
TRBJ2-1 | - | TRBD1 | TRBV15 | CATSAPGQGNNEQFF | TGTGCCACCAGCGCACCGGGACAGGGTAACAATGAGCAGTTCTTC
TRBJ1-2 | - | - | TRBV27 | CASSFTGSNIYGYTF | TGTGCCAGCAGTTTTACCGGGAGCAATATCTATGGCTACACCTTC
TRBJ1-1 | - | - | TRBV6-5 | CASSYLDSYTEAFF | TGTGCCAGCAGTTACCTCGACAGCTACACTGAAGCTTTCTTT
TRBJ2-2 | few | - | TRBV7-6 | CASSFTGLTNTGELFF | TGTGCCAGCAGCTTCACAGGGCTCACGAACACCGGGGAGCTGTTTTTT
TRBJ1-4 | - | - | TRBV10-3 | CAISDRANEKLFF | TGTGCCATCAGTGACAGGGCTAATGAAAAACTGTTTTTT
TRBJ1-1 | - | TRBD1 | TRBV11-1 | CASSTRQGKLNTEAFF | TGTGCCAGCAGCACGCGACAGGGGAAATTGAACACTGAAGCTTTCTTT
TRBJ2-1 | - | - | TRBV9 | CASSVSGWSGTSYNEQFF | TGTGCCAGCAGCGTATCTGGGTGGAGCGGTACTTCCTACAATGAGCAGTTCTTC
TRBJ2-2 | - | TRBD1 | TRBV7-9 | CSSSLGAGQGGTGELFF | TGTTCCAGCAGCTTAGGGGCCGGACAGGGCGGGACCGGGGAGCTGTTTTTT
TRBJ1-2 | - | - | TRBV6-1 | CASSAGTGGTYGYTF | TGTGCCAGCAGTGCCGGGACGGGGGGGACCTATGGCTACACCTTC
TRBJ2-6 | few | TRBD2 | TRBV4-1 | CASSQTSGGSSGANVLTF | TGCGCCAGCAGCCAAACTAGCGGGGGTAGCTCTGGGGCCAACGTCCTGACTTTC
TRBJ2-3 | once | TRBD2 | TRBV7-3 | CASSPLAGGLTQYF | TGTGCCAGCAGCCCTTTAGCGGGGGGTCTCACGCAGTATTTT
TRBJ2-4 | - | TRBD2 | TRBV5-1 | CASSLTSGGAAKNIQYF | TGCGCCAGCAGCTTGACTAGCGGGGGGGCAGCCAAAAACATTCAGTACTTC
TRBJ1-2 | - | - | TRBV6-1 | CASKQGVVGYTF | TGTGCCAGCAAACAGGGTGTGGTTGGCTACACCTTC
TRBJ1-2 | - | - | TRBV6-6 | CASSYTSRGDYGYTF | TGTGCCAGCAGTTACACCTCCCGGGGTGACTATGGCTACACCTTC
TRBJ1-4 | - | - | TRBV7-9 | CASSLAGGRFFF | TGTGCCAGCAGCTTAGCGGGGGGACGATTCTTTTTT
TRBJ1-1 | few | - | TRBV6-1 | CASSAWTALNTEAFF | TGTGCCAGCAGTGCATGGACAGCTCTAAACACTGAAGCTTTCTTT
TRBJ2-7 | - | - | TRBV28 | CASSHGQTSPHEQYF | TGTGCCAGCAGCCATGGACAGACTAGCCCCCACGAGCAGTACTTC
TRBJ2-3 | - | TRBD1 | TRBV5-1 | CASSHRGVTDTQYF | TGCGCCAGCAGCCACAGGGGAGTCACAGATACGCAGTATTTT
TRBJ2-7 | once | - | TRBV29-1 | CSVVPVTTYEQYF | TGCAGCGTTGTCCCGGTAACGACCTACGAGCAGTACTTC
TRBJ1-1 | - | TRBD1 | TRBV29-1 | CSGGDRFEAFF | TGCAGCGGGGGGGACAGATTTGAAGCTTTCTTT
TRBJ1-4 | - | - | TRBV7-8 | CASSLVGGRANEKLFF | TGTGCCAGCAGCTTAGTGGGGGGAAGGGCTAATGAAAAACTGTTTTTT
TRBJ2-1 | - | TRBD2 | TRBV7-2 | CASSLDRTSSVYEQFF | TGTGCCAGCAGCTTAGATAGGACTAGCTCGGTCTATGAGCAGTTCTTC
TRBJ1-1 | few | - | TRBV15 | CATSRGYSDGRSAEAFF | TGTGCCACCAGCAGAGGGTACAGTGACGGCCGAAGTGCTGAAGCTTTCTTT
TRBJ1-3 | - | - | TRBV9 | CASSVATPGNTIYF | TGTGCCAGCAGCGTAGCTACCCCTGGAAACACCATATATTTT
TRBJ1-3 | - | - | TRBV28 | CALEGPPGNTIYF | TGTGCCTTGGAGGGACCACCCGGAAACACCATATATTTT
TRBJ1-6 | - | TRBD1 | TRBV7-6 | CASSGQGADSPLHF | TGTGCCAGCAGCGGACAGGGGGCGGATTCACCCCTCCACTTT
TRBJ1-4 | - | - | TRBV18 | CASSPTGATNEKLFF | TGTGCCAGCTCACCTACCGGTGCAACTAATGAAAAACTGTTTTTT
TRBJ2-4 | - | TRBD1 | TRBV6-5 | CASGDRLQYF | TGTGCCAGCGGGGACAGACTTCAGTACTTC
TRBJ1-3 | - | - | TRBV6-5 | CASRAGAGNTIYF | TGTGCCAGCAGGGCGGGGGCCGGAAACACCATATATTTT
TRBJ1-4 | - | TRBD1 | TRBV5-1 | CASSPVGGRPNEKLFF | TGCGCCAGCAGCCCGGTAGGGGGCCGCCCTAATGAAAAACTGTTTTTT
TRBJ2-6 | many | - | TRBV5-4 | CASSPTHSGANVLTF | TGTGCCAGCAGCCCTACCCACTCTGGGGCCAACGTCCTGACTTTC
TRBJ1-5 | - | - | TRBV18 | CASSATAPGVGNQPQHF | TGTGCCAGCTCAGCAACCGCGCCGGGGGTTGGCAATCAGCCCCAGCATTTT
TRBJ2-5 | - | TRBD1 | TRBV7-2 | CASSSTGRGQETQYF | TGTGCCAGCAGCTCGACAGGGAGAGGGCAAGAGACCCAGTACTTC
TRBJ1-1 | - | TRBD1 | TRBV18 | CASSPGTGGTEAFF | TGTGCCAGCTCACCGGGGACAGGGGGCACTGAAGCTTTCTTT
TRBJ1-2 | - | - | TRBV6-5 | CASSYSQPGDYGYTF | TGTGCCAGCAGTTACTCCCAGCCGGGGGACTATGGCTACACCTTC
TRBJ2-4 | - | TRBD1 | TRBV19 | CASSVTATGEGTKNIQYF | TGTGCCAGTAGTGTAACCGCGACAGGGGAAGGAACCAAAAACATTCAGTACTTC
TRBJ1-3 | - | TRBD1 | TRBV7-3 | CASSSGTGRNTIYF | TGTGCCAGCAGCTCCGGGACAGGTCGAAACACCATATATTTT
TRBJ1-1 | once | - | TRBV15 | CATSRDSFANTEAFF | TGTGCCACCAGCAGAGACAGTTTCGCGAACACTGAAGCTTTCTTT
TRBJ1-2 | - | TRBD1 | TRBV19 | CASSFWTGIRLGYTF | TGTGCCAGTAGTTTCTGGACAGGGATTCGGTTAGGCTACACCTTC
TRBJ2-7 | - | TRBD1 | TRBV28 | CASSAAGTGGGEQYF | TGTGCCAGCAGTGCGGCCGGGACAGGGGGTGGTGAGCAGTACTTC
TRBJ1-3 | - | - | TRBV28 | CASTAAQAGNTIYF | TGTGCCAGCACCGCGGCACAGGCTGGAAACACCATATATTTT
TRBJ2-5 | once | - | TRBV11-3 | CASGLDTGPGTQYF | TGTGCCAGCGGTTTGGATACAGGGCCAGGGACCCAGTACTTC
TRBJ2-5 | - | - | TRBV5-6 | CASSLARQRKETQYF | TGTGCCAGCAGCTTGGCGCGGCAGAGGAAAGAGACCCAGTACTTC
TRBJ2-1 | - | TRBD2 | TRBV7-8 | CATGGAGYNEQFF | TGTGCCACCGGGGGGGCAGGGTACAATGAGCAGTTCTTC
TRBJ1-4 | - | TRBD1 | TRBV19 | CASSILGQGNEKLFF | TGTGCCAGTAGTATTCTAGGACAGGGAAATGAAAAACTGTTTTTT
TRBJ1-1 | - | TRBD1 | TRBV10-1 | CASSSFRTPRGLTEAFF | TGCGCCAGCAGTTCCTTCAGAACCCCGAGGGGGCTCACTGAAGCTTTCTTT